A single sample gave rise to the 23 T cell receptor beta chains below, sequenced in a study of T cells in Graves' hyperthyroidism and ophthalmopathy. RNA transcripts provided the source from which TCR beta CDR3 regions were amplified. The primer set for the first-round RT-PCR of the TCR CDR3 was HTBI. From the multiplex PCR reads, TCRdb called clonotypes with MiXCR, one entry per CDR3 protein. Among 340,000 or so distinct CDR3 sequences listed, over 15% were seen once. Sequenced sample: blood. Receptors originate from a man aged 30 to 45 with Graves' hyperthyroidism.

This clonotype was found a few times. The V gene is TRBV9, the J gene TRBJ2-1; 7 positions agree with TRBD2. CDR1 is SGDLS and CDR2 is YYNGEE in the germline V gene. V lost 3 bases to trimming and J lost 8 bases; unmatched junction nucleotides: 11. This CDR3 contains 15 residues. The CDR3 nucleotides are TGTGCCAGCAGCGAGTCCCCCAAGCGGGGATATGAGCAGTTCTTC. Translating it yields CASSESPKRGYEQFF.

The chain employs TRBV9 and TRBJ1-4, with unresolved D. Trimming took 0 bases from V and 7 from J, leaving 13 bases between them. CDR3 length: 15 amino acids. The germline V gene has CDR1 SGDLS and CDR2 YYNGEE. The CDR3 DNA is TGTGCCAGCAGCGTAGGGGAGCATCAAACTGAAAAACTGTTTTTT. It translates to CASSVGEHQTEKLFF. The full variable domain, completed using reference TRBV9 and TRBJ1-4, is DSGVTQTPKHLITATGQRVTLRCSPRSGDLSVYWYQQSLDQGLQFLIQYYNGEERAKGNILERFSAQQFPDLHSELNLSSLELGDSALYFCASSVGEHQTEKLFFGSGTQLSVL.

J is TRBJ2-2 and V is TRBV5-1; D uncertain. Trimming cost V 1 base and J 0 bases, with 10 bases left between them. CDR1 SGHRS and CDR2 YFSETQ come from the germline V gene. The CDR3 runs to 16 residues. CDR3 coding DNA: TGCGCCAGCAGCTTGTTCTCGCGGTCGAACACCGGGGAGCTGTTTTTT. Translation gives CASSLFSRSNTGELFF.

This clonotype was seen a few times. This sequence joins TRBV20-1 and TRBJ2-7, with 7 bases matching TRBD2. The germline CDR1 and CDR2 sequences are DFQATT and SNEGSKA (reference sequence). The V and J ends lost 7 bases and 4 bases, in that order; junction bases with no gene match: 13. The CDR3 runs 14 residues. The CDR3 protein is CSGRTRVSGYEQYF. Here the CDR3 DNA reads TGCAGTGGTAGGACTAGGGTGAGTGGATACGAGCAGTACTTC.

This clonotype was seen only a few times. The chain couples TRBV6-1 to TRBJ1-2; D perhaps matches TRBD1 (5 bases). Trimming shortened V by 6 bases and J by 4 bases, and 15 bases separated the two germline ends. This CDR3 has 14 amino acids. CDR1 and CDR2 (germline): MNHNS, SASEGT. In DNA form, the CDR3 reads TGTGCCAGCAGCCCCCTAGGGGCTCTCTATGGCTACACCTTC. Its translation: CASSPLGALYGYTF.

In this sample, this clonotype turned up many times. The chain links TRBV7-2 to TRBJ1-2; D is perhaps TRBD1 (5 bases). CDR1 SGHTA and CDR2 FQGNSA come from the germline V gene. The V end lost 1 base, the J end lost 8 bases, and 11 bases lay between the germline ends. The CDR3 runs 13 residues. The CDR3 spells CASSLVVGEGYTF. Here the CDR3 DNA reads TGTGCCAGCAGCTTAGTGGTAGGGGAGGGCTACACCTTC.

This clonotype has a handful of counts. The chain employs TRBV7-9 and TRBJ2-7; D not certain. This CDR3 comprises 12 residues. CDR1 and CDR2 from the germline V gene are SEHNR and FQNEAQ (reference sequence). The V end lost 4 bases, the J end lost 6 bases, and 10 bases lay between the germline ends. CDR3 sequence: CASSWKQGEQYF. DNA for the CDR3: TGTGCCAGCAGCTGGAAACAAGGCGAGCAGTACTTC. Full variable domain (outside the CDR3, taken from reference TRBV7-9 and TRBJ2-7): DTGVSQNPRHKITKRGQNVTFRCDPISEHNRLYWYRQTLGQGPEFLTYFQNEAQLEKSRLLSDRFSAERPKGSFSTLEIQRTEQGDSAMYLCASSWKQGEQYFGPGTRLTVT.

The chain recombines TRBV5-1 with TRBJ2-2; the match to TRBD2 covers 9 bases. The ends lost 0 bases at V and 8 bases at J; junction bases unmatched: 8. Germline CDR1 SGHRS, CDR2 YFSETQ. CDR3 length: 16 residues. CDR3 amino acids: CASSLEAGGYAGELFF. DNA for the CDR3: TGCGCCAGCAGCTTGGAAGCGGGAGGATACGCGGGGGAGCTGTTTTTT.

J is TRBJ2-7 and V is TRBV7-6; 7 bases match TRBD2. Germline V CDR1 and CDR2: SGHVS, FNYEAQ. CDR3 length: 15 amino acids. V shed 2 bases, J shed 4 bases, and the junction held 8 bases outside the gene matches. Here the CDR3 DNA reads TGTGCCAGCAGCTTATCGGGCGGGAGTATATACGAGCAGTACTTC. Translating it yields CASSLSGGSIYEQYF.

This clonotype occurred many times. V is TRBV11-1 and J is TRBJ2-1; D gene unclear. V dropped 1 base and J dropped 4 bases, with 5 bases sitting between them. CDR1 SGHAT and CDR2 FQDESV come from the germline V gene (reference sequence). The CDR3 is made up of 13 amino acids. In DNA, the CDR3 is TGTGCCAGCAGCTTAGGGGGATACAATGAGCAGTTCTTC. Its translation is CASSLGGYNEQFF. Filled out from reference TRBV11-1 and TRBJ2-1, the complete variable domain reads EAEVAQSPRYKITEKSQAVAFWCDPISGHATLYWYRQILGQGPELLVQFQDESVVDDSQLPKDRFSAERLKGVDSTLKIQPAELGDSAMYLCASSLGGYNEQFFGPGTRLTVL.

This clonotype appeared many times. V gene TRBV28 combines with J gene TRBJ1-5, with TRBD1 matching 11 bases. CDR3 length: 17 residues. The ends lost 7 bases at V and 7 bases at J; junction bases unmatched: 15. CDR1 and CDR2 from the germline V gene are MDHEN and SYDVKM. The CDR3 DNA reads TGTGCCAGCACCCTAAGGGCCGGACAGGGGGCTTGGCAGCCCCAGCATTTT. This translates into CASTLRAGQGAWQPQHF.

This chain uses TRBV11-3 with TRBJ2-5; D is unclear. V lost 3 bases, J lost 2 bases, and 7 bases lay in between. Looked up from germline, CDR1 is SGHNT and CDR2 is YENEEA. CDR3 length: 13 amino acids. The CDR3, as DNA: TGTGCCAGCAGCTTCCGGCCTCAAGAGACCCAGTACTTC. This gives the protein CASSFRPQETQYF.

The V gene is TRBV29-1, the J gene TRBJ2-1; 9 bases fit TRBD1. The CDR3 consists of 15 residues. Germline V gene data show CDR1 as SQVTM and CDR2 as ANQGSEA. V gave up 4 bases and J gave up 5 bases; unmatched junction bases: 9. The CDR3 sequence is CSVVMRDRVDNEQFF. The CDR3 nucleotides are TGCAGCGTTGTTATGCGGGACAGGGTCGACAATGAGCAGTTCTTC.

The rearrangement uses TRBV10-2 and TRBJ1-2; D is possibly TRBD1 (5 bases). Germline V CDR1 and CDR2: WSHSY, SAAADI. Between the trimmed V and J ends, which lost 3 bases and 3 bases, there was a span of 8 bases. This CDR3 is 13 amino acids long. The CDR3 protein is CASSEGEDYGYTF. CDR3 nucleotide sequence: TGCGCCAGCAGTGAAGGGGAAGACTATGGCTACACCTTC.

This clonotype has a count of ten or more. The rearrangement uses TRBV18 and TRBJ2-5; tentative D call: TRBD2 (5 bases). The V end lost 8 bases, the J end lost 0 bases, and 16 bases lay between the germline ends. This CDR3 contains 15 residues. Germline CDR1 KGHSH, CDR2 LQKENI. The DNA for the CDR3 is TGTGCCAGCGCACGAGGGTCGACGGACCAAGAGACCCAGTACTTC. It is translated as CASARGSTDQETQYF. Supplemented by reference TRBV18 and TRBJ2-5, the full variable domain reads NAGVMQNPRHLVRRRGQEARLRCSPMKGHSHVYWYRQLPEEGLKFMVYLQKENIIDESGMPKERFSAEFPKEGPSILRIQQVVRGDSAAYFCASARGSTDQETQYFGPGTRLLVL.

This clonotype was picked up a small number of times. The chain employs TRBV24-1 and TRBJ2-5; 7 bases are a match to TRBD1. Germline values: CDR1 KGHDR, CDR2 SFDVKD. The junction had 9 bases not matched to a gene; V was cut back by 1 base and J by 5 bases. The length of the CDR3 is 16 residues. This CDR3 is CATSDLRGGLEETQYF. CDR3 nucleotide sequence: TGTGCCACCAGTGATTTACGAGGGGGCCTGGAGGAGACCCAGTACTTC.

The chain couples TRBV16 to TRBJ2-1; 12 nucleotides match TRBD2. Losses at the gene ends were 4 bases for V and 4 bases for J; bases not matched to a gene: 8. Germline V gene data show CDR1 as KGHSY and CDR2 as FQNENV. The CDR3 is 17 amino acids. CDR3 region: CASSPRLAGDIYNEQFF. The CDR3, as DNA: TGTGCCAGCAGCCCTCGACTAGCGGGGGATATATACAATGAGCAGTTCTTC.

The gene calls are TRBV12-3 or TRBV12-4 and TRBJ2-7; possibly TRBD1 for D (6 bases). This CDR3 is built from 15 residues. The V gene lost 3 bases and the J gene lost 6 bases, with 18 bases spanning the gap. The CDR3 protein is CASSLRDKISLEQYF. Written as DNA, the CDR3 is TGTGCCAGCAGTTTGAGGGACAAAATCTCCCTCGAGCAGTACTTC.

The chain combines TRBV29-1 with TRBJ1-4, with TRBD1 identical over 8 bases. Per the germline V gene, CDR1 is SQVTM and CDR2 is ANQGSEA. This CDR3 has 14 amino acids. Germline trimming cut 4 bases from V and 8 bases from J; bases unmatched to any gene: 9. CDR3 coding DNA: TGCAGCGTTGGGGCAGGGGGCGCGAACGAAAAACTGTTTTTT. This translates into CSVGAGGANEKLFF. The whole variable domain, remainder taken from reference TRBV29-1 and TRBJ1-4, is SAVISQKPSRDICQRGTSLTIQCQVDSQVTMMFWYRQQPGQSLTLIATANQGSEATYESGFVIDKFPISRPNLTFSTLTVSNMSPEDSSIYLCSVGAGGANEKLFFGSGTQLSVL.

The J gene is TRBJ1-1, the V gene TRBV29-1; D unresolved. There are 13 residues in the CDR3. V dropped 5 bases and J dropped 4 bases, with 14 bases sitting between them. The germline V gene has CDR1 SQVTM and CDR2 ANQGSEA. CDR3 protein: CSVLNEKSTEAFF. In DNA, the CDR3 is TGCAGCGTTCTTAATGAGAAAAGCACTGAAGCTTTCTTT. The full variable domain, with the rest looked up from reference TRBV29-1 and TRBJ1-1, is SAVISQKPSRDICQRGTSLTIQCQVDSQVTMMFWYRQQPGQSLTLIATANQGSEATYESGFVIDKFPISRPNLTFSTLTVSNMSPEDSSIYLCSVLNEKSTEAFFGQGTRLTVV.

This clonotype was seen a few times. The chain combines TRBV12-3 or TRBV12-4 with TRBJ1-1; 8 nucleotides match TRBD1. This CDR3 has 16 amino acids. Losses at the gene ends were 5 bases for V and 1 base for J; bases not matched to a gene: 9. The CDR3 nucleotides read TGTGCCAGCAGTAGACAGGGGAGGGGTTCGAACACTGAAGCTTTCTTT. Translating gives CASSRQGRGSNTEAFF.

This clonotype showed up many times. This chain's CDR3 is CASSPSSWETQYF. CDR3 bases: TGTGCCAGCAGTCCATCCTCCTGGGAGACCCAGTACTTC. V is TRBV27 and J is TRBJ2-5; D remains unclear. CDR1 is MNHEY, CDR2 SMNVEV, per germline (reference sequence). The CDR3 consists of 13 residues. V was clipped by 5 bases and J by 5 bases, with 12 bases between them.

The sample holds one count of this clonotype. This may be a read error, as it is one base from a much larger clone. This chain connects TRBV20-1 to TRBJ2-1; 14 bases are a match to TRBD2. The CDR3 has 14 amino acids. Unmatched junction bases numbered 7, after V lost 5 bases and J lost 10 bases. From germline, CDR1 is DFQATT and CDR2 SNEGSKA (reference sequence). The CDR3 sequence: CSASGTSGRGEQFF. The CDR3 DNA follows: TGCAGTGCTTCTGGGACTAGCGGGAGAGGGGAGCAGTTCTTC.